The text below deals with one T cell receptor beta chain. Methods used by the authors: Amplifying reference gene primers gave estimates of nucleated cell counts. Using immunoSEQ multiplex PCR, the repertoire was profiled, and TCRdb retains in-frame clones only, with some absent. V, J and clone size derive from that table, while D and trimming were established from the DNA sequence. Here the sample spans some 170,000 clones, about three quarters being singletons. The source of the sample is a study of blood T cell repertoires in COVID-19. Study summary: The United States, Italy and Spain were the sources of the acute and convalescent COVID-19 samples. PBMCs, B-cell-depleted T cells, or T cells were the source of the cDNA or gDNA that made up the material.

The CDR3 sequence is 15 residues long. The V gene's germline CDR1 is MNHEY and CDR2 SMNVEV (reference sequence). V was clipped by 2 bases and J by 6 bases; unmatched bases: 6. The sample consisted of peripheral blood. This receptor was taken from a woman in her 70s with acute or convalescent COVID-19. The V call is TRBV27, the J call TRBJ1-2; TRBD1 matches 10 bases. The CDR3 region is CASSLGTGAVDGYTF. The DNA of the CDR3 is TGTGCCAGCAGTTTAGGGACAGGGGCGGTAGATGGCTACACCTTC.